Listed here is a single TCR beta chain. This entry comes from a study of blood T cell repertoires in COVID-19. Libraries were prepared by immunoSEQ multiplex PCR; TCRdb keeps only in-frame clonotypes and omits some of them. The data contain around 300,000 clones, around 91% of them singletons. The CDR3 contains 15 residues. Germline CDR1 LNHDA, CDR2 SQIVND (reference sequence). V was cut by 5 bases and J by 0 bases, with 11 bases left in between. The sequenced sample consisted of peripheral blood. The sequence came from a woman aged 35 to 49 with COVID-19, enrolled during active disease. The chain has TRBV19 and TRBJ2-1; tentatively, D is TRBD2 (5 bases). In nucleotides, the CDR3 is TGTGCCAGTAGTTTACGGGGATTCTCCTACAATGAGCAGTTCTTC. This codes for CASSLRGFSYNEQFF.